This section outlines one T cell receptor (beta chain) sequence together with its context. The germline V gene encodes CDR1 SEHNR and CDR2 FQNEAQ (reference sequence). This CDR3 comprises 15 residues. V lost 5 bases to trimming and J lost 10 bases, with 21 bases between them. This specimen belongs to a study of beta chain features in type 1 diabetes. Every isolated RNA sample was fully reverse transcribed, so sequencing captured expressed TCRB transcripts. Sequencing was performed with immunoSEQ multiplex PCR; in TCRdb, only in-frame clones are kept and a portion is missing. The table has more than 150,000 clones, 7.5% to 9.5% seen once; the top ten hold approximately 2.3%.

The sample comprised central memory CD4+ T cells from blood. The chain employs TRBV7-9 and TRBJ2-1; tentative D call: TRBD1 (6 bases). The TCR sequence derives from a woman between 18 and 30 years old in good health. CDR3: CASSVLKGRTGEQFF. CDR3 sequence (DNA): TGTGCCAGCAGCGTACTAAAGGGAAGAACAGGGGAGCAGTTCTTC.